This T cell receptor (beta chain) was obtained from a study of human T cells and chemical hapten exposure. In the study overall: A mostly female patient group had alopecia areata, totalis or universalis.

J gave up 1 base and V 6 bases, and 7 bases lay outside the gene matches. Germline V CDR1 and CDR2: MDHEN, SYDVKM. This CDR3 comprises 16 residues. TCRdb re-called the RACE reads through MiXCR, storing one row per CDR3 protein. Here the sample spans more than 250,000 distinct CDR3 sequences, about 9% being singletons. Time point reported: pre-sensitization, week 0. Treatment noted: therapeutic diphenylcyclopropenone sensitization with weekly scalp DPC. A few counts support this clonotype. The receptor was derived from a woman in her forties with alopecia areata. Some clones in this sample may be carry-over from other donors' samples. The specimen was whole blood, collected in connection with sensitization to the hapten diphenylcyclopropenone (DPC). The chain combines TRBV28 with TRBJ2-7; 12 nucleotides align to TRBD1. The CDR3 DNA sequence: TGTGCCAGCAGGGGACAGGGGGCCCCTTTATCCTACGAGCAGTACTTC. It yields the protein CASRGQGAPLSYEQYF.